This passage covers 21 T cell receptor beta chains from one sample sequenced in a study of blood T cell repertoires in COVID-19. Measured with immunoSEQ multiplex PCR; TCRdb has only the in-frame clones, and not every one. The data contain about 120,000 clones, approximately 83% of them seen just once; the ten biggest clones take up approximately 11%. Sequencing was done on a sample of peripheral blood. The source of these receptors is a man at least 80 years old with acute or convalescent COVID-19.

For the CDR3, the DNA is TGTGCCAGCAGCTTGGTTAGGGGAAGGCCCGGGGAGCTGTTTTTT. Amino acid sequence: CASSLVRGRPGELFF. This rearrangement joins TRBV5-6 to TRBJ2-2, with D tentatively TRBD1 (5 bases). The CDR3 spans 15 residues. V was trimmed by 0 bases and J by 6 bases, leaving 12 bases between them. The germline V gene has CDR1 SGHDT and CDR2 YYEEEE. The whole variable domain, remainder taken from reference TRBV5-6 and TRBJ2-2, is DAGVTQSPTHLIKTRGQQVTLRCSPKSGHDTVSWYQQALGQGPQFIFQYYEEEERQRGNFPDRFSGHQFPNYSSELNVNALLLGDSALYLCASSLVRGRPGELFFGEGSRLTVL.

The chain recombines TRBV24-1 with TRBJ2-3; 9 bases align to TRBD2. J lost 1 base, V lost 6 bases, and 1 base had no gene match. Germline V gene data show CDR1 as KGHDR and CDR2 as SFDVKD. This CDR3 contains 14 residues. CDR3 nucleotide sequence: TGTGCCACCAGTAGCGGGGGGCGCACAGATACGCAGTATTTT. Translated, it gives CATSSGGRTDTQYF.

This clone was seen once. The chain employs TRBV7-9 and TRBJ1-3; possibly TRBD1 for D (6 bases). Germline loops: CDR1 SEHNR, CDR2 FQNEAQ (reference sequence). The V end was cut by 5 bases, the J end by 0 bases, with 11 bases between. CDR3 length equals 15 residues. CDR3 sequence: CASSQGYSSGNTIYF. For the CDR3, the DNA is TGTGCCAGCAGCCAGGGGTACAGCTCTGGAAACACCATATATTTT.

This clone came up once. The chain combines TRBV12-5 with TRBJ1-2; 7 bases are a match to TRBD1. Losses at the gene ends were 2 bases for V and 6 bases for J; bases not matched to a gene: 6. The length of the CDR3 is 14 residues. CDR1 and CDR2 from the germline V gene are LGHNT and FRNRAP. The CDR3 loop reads CASGLPGQVDGYTF. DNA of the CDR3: TGTGCTAGTGGTTTGCCCGGACAGGTGGATGGCTACACCTTC.

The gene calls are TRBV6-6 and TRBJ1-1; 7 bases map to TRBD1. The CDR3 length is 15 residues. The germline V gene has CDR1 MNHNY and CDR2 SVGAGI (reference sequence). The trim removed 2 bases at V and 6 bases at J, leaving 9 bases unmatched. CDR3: CASSYPAGGSAEAFF. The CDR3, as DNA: TGTGCCAGCAGTTACCCGGCAGGGGGGAGCGCTGAAGCTTTCTTT.

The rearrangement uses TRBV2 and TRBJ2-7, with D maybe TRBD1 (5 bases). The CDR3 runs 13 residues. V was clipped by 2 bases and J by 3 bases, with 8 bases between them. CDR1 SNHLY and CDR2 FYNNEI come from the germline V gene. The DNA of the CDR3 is TGTGCCAGCAGTGAAACAGGCCGCTACGAGCAGTACTTC. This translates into CASSETGRYEQYF.

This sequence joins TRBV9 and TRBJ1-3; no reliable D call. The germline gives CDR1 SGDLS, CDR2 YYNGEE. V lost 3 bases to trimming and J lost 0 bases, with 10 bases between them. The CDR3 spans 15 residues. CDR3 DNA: TGTGCCAGCAGCGGTCTAAGGAGCTCTGGAAACACCATATATTTT. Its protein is CASSGLRSSGNTIYF. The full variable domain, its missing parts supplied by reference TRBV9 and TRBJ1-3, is DSGVTQTPKHLITATGQRVTLRCSPRSGDLSVYWYQQSLDQGLQFLIQYYNGEERAKGNILERFSAQQFPDLHSELNLSSLELGDSALYFCASSGLRSSGNTIYFGEGSWLTVV.

CDR3: CASSSSMNTEAFF. The CDR3 DNA reads TGTGCCAGCAGCTCCAGTATGAACACTGAAGCTTTCTTT. The chain recombines TRBV14 with TRBJ1-1; D gene ambiguous. The CDR3 covers 13 residues. Trimming took 5 bases from V and 0 from J, leaving 7 bases between them. Germline CDR1 reads SGHDN; CDR2 reads FVKESK. Together with reference TRBV14 and TRBJ1-1, the CDR3 gives the full variable domain: EAGVTQFPSHSVIEKGQTVTLRCDPISGHDNLYWYRRVMGKEIKFLLHFVKESKQDESGMPNNRFLAERTGGTYSTLKVQPAELEDSGVYFCASSSSMNTEAFFGQGTRLTVV.

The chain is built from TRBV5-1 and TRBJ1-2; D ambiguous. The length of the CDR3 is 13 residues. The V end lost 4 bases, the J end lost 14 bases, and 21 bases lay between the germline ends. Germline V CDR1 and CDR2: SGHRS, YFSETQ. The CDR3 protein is CASSPLASDVGTF. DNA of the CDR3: TGCGCCAGCAGCCCGTTAGCGTCGGATGTCGGAACCTTC.

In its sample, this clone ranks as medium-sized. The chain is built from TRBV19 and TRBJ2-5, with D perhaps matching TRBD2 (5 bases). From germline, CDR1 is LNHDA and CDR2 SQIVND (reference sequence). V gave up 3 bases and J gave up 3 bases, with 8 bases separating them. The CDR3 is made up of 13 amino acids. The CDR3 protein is CASSMTGEETQYF. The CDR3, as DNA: TGTGCCAGTAGTATGACCGGGGAAGAGACCCAGTACTTC.

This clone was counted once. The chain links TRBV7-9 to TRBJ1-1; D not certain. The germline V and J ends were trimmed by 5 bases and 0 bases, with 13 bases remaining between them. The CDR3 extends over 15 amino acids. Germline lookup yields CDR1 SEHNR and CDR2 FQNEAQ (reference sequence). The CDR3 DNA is TGTGCCAGCAGCCCAGAGGCCAGTTTGAACACTGAAGCTTTCTTT. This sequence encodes CASSPEASLNTEAFF. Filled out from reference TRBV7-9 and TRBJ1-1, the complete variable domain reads DTGVSQNPRHKITKRGQNVTFRCDPISEHNRLYWYRQTLGQGPEFLTYFQNEAQLEKSRLLSDRFSAERPKGSFSTLEIQRTEQGDSAMYLCASSPEASLNTEAFFGQGTRLTVV.

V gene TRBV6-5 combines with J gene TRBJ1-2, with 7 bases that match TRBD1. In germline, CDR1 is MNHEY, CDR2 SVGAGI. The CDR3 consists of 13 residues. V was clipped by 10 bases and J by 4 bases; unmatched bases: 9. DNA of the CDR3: TGTGCCAACAGGCCGACAGGGACCTATGGCTACACCTTC. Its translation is CANRPTGTYGYTF.

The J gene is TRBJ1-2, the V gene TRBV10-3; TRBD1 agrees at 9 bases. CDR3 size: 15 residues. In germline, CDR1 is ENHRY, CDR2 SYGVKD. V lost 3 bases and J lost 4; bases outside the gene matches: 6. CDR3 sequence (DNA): TGTGCCATCAGTGATCTCGACAGGGGGGGCTATGGCTACACCTTC. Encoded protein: CAISDLDRGGYGYTF.

CDR3 DNA sequence: TGTGCCAGCAGCCCCTTGGGACAGGGGACAACTAATGAAAAACTGTTTTTT. Its translation: CASSPLGQGTTNEKLFF. The V call is TRBV5-6, the J call TRBJ1-4; TRBD1 matches at 10 bases. The CDR3 runs to 17 residues. The J segment lost 0 bases and the V segment lost 4 bases, leaving 6 bases of the junction unmatched. The germline CDR1 and CDR2 sequences are SGHDT and YYEEEE.

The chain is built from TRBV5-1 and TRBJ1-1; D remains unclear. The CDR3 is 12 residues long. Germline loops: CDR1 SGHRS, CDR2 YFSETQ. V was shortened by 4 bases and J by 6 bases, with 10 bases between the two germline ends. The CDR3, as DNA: TGCGCCAGCAGCGGCGGCGTATCTGAAGCTTTCTTT. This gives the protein CASSGGVSEAFF.

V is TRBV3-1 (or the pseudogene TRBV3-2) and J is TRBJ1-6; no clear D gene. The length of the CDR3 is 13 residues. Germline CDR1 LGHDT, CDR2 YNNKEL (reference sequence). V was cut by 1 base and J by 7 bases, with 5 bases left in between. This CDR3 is CASSQVMNSPLHF. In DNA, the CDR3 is TGTGCCAGCAGCCAAGTAATGAATTCACCCCTCCACTTT.

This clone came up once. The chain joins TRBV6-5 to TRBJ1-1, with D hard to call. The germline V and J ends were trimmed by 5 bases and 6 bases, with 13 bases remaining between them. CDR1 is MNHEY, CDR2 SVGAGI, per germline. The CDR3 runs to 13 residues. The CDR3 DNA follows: TGTGCCAGCAGTACCCCGGGAGGAGCTGAAGCTTTCTTT. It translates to CASSTPGGAEAFF.

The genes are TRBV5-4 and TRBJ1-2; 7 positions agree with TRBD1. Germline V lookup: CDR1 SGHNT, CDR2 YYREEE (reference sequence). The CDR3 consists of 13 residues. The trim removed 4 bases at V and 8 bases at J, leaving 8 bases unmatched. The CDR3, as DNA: TGTGCCAGCAGCGCCAAGGGGGCGCCCGGCTACACCTTC. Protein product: CASSAKGAPGYTF.

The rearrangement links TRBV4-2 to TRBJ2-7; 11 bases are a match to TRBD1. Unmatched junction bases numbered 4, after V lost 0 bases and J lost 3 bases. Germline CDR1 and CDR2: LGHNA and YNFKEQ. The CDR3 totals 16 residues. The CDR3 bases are TGTGCCAGCAGCCAAGAGACGGGACAGGGGGGCTACGAGCAGTACTTC. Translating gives CASSQETGQGGYEQYF.

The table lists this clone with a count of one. This CDR3 reads CASSIYPGFQPQHF. DNA for the CDR3: TGTGCCAGTAGTATATACCCGGGGTTTCAGCCCCAGCATTTT. This chain joins TRBV19 and TRBJ1-5; D not resolved. The CDR3 runs 14 residues. The germline V and J ends were trimmed by 2 bases and 6 bases, with 11 bases remaining between them. Per germline, CDR1 LNHDA and CDR2 SQIVND (reference sequence).

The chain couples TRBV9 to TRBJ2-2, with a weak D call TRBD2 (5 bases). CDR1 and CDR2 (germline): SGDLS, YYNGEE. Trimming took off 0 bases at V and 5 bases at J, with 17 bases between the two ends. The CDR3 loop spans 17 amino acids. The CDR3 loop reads CASSVAWRASGTGELFF. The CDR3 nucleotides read TGTGCCAGCAGCGTAGCTTGGCGGGCCTCGGGGACCGGGGAGCTGTTTTTT.